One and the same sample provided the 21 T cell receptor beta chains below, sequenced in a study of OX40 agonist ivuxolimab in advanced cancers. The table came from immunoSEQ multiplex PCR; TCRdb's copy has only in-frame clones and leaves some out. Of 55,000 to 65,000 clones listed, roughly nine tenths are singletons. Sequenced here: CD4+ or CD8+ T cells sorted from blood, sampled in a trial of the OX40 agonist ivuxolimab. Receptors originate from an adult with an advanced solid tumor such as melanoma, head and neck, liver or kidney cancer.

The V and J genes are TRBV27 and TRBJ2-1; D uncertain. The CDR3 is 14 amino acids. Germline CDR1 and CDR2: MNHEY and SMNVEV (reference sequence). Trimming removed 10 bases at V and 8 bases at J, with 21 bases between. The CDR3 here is CATTPLVASHEQFF. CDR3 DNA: TGTGCCACCACCCCGCTCGTTGCCAGCCATGAGCAGTTCTTC.

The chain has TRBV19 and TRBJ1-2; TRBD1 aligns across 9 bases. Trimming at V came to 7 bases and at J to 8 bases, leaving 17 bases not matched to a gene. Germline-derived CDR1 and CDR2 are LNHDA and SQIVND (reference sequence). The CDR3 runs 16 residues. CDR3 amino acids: CASNTIEDRGSYGYTF. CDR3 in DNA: TGTGCCAGTAACACCATCGAGGACAGGGGAAGCTACGGCTACACCTTC.

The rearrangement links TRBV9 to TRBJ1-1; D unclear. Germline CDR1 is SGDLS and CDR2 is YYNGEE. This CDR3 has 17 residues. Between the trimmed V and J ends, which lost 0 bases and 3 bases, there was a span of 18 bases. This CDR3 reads CASSVDAAPRGYTEAFF. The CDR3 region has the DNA TGTGCCAGCAGCGTAGATGCGGCCCCCCGAGGATACACTGAAGCTTTCTTT.

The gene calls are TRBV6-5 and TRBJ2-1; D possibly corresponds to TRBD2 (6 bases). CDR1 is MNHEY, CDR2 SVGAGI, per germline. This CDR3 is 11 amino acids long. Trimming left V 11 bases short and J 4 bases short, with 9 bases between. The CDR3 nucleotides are TGTGCCCAGCGGGCATACAATGAGCAGTTCTTC. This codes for CAQRAYNEQFF.

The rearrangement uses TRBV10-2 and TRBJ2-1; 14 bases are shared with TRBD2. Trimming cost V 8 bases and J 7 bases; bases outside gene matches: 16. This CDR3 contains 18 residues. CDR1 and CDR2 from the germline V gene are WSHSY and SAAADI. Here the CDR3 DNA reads TGCGCCAGCTCACCAAGTCCCGGGACTAGCGGGAGATTGAATGAGCAGTTCTTC. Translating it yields CASSPSPGTSGRLNEQFF.

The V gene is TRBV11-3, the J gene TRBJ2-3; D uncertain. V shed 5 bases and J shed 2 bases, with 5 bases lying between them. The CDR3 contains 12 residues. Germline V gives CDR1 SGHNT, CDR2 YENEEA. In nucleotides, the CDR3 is TGTGCCAGCAGCAGCATCACAGATACGCAGTATTTT. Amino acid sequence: CASSSITDTQYF.

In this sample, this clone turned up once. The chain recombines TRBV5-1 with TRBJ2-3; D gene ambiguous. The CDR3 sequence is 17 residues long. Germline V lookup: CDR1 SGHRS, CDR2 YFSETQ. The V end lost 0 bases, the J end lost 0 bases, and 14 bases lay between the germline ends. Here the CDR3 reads CASSLALGGPSTDTQYF. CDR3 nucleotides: TGCGCCAGCAGCTTGGCCCTGGGCGGTCCTAGCACAGATACGCAGTATTTT.

CDR3 coding DNA: TGTGCCAGCAGCGTAGGACTTGGGGGGGATCAGCCCCAGCATTTT. It codes for CASSVGLGGDQPQHF. The V gene is TRBV9, the J gene TRBJ1-5; a weak D match, TRBD1 (5 bases). V was trimmed by 0 bases and J by 5 bases, leaving 12 bases between them. The CDR3 extends over 15 amino acids. Per germline, CDR1 SGDLS and CDR2 YYNGEE.

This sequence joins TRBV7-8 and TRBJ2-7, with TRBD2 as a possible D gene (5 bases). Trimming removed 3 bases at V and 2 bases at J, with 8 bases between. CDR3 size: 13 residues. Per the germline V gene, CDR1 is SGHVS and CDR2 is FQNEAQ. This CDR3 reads CASSLEATYEQYF. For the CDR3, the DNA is TGTGCCAGCAGCTTGGAGGCTACCTACGAGCAGTACTTC.

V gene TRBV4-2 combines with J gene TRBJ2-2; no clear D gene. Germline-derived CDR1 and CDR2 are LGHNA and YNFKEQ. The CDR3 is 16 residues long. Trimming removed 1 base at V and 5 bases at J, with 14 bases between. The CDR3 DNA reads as TGTGCCAGCAGCCAAGCCGTCTTGGCTGGGACCGGGGAGCTGTTTTTT. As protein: CASSQAVLAGTGELFF.

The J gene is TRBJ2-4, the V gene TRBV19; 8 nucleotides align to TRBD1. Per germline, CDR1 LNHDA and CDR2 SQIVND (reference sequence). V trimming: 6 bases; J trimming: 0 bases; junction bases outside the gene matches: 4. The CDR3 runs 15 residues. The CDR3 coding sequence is TGTGCCAGTAGCCGGACAGGGTTAGCCAAAAACATTCAGTACTTC. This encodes CASSRTGLAKNIQYF. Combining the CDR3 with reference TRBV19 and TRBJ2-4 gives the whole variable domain DGGITQSPKYLFRKEGQNVTLSCEQNLNHDAMYWYRQDPGQGLRLIYYSQIVNDFQKGDIAEGYSVSREKKESFPLTVTSAQKNPTAFYLCASSRTGLAKNIQYFGAGTRLSVL.

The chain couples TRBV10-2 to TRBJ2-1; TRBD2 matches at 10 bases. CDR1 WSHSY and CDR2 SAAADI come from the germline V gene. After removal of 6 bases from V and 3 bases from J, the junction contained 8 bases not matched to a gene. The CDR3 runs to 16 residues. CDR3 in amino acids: CASRNIAGGLYNEQFF. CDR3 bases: TGCGCCAGCAGAAACATAGCGGGAGGACTCTACAATGAGCAGTTCTTC.

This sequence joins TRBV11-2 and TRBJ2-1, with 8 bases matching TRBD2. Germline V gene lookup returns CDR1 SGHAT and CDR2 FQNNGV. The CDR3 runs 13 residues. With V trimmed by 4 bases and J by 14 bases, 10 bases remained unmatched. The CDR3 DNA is TGTGCCAGCAGCTCGACTAGCGCTCAGGCTAAGTTCTTC. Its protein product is CASSSTSAQAKFF.

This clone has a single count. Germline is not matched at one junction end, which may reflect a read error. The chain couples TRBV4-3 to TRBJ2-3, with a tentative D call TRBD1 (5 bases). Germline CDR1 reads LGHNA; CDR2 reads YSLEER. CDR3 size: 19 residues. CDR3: CASTQAPFKGAPTTDTQYF. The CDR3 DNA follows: TGCGCCAGCACCCAAGCCCCGTTCAAAGGGGCCCCTACTACAGATACGCAGTATTTT.

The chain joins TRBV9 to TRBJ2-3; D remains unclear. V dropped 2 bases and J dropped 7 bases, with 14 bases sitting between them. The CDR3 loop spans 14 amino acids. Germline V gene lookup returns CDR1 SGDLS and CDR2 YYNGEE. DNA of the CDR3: TGTGCCAGCAGCGTGTCTGCAGAACCGAATACGCAGTATTTT. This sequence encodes CASSVSAEPNTQYF.

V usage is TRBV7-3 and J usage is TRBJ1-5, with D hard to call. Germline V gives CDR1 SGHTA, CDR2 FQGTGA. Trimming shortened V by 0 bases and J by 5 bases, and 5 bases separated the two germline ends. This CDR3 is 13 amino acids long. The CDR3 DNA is TGTGCCAGCAGCTTAACCTCTGATCAGCCCCAGCATTTT. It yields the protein CASSLTSDQPQHF.

The CDR3 region has the DNA TGTGCCAGCAGCTTATTGGGGGAGACCCAGTACTTC. This sequence encodes CASSLLGETQYF. The rearrangement links TRBV5-5 to TRBJ2-5; D uncertain. Trimming took off 2 bases at V and 5 bases at J, with 7 bases between the two ends. The CDR3 is 12 amino acids. Germline values: CDR1 SGHKS, CDR2 YYEKEE (reference sequence).

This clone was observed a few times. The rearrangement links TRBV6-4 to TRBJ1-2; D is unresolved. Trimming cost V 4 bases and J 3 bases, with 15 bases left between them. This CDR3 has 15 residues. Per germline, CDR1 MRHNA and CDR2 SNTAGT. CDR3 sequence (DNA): TGTGCCAGCAGTGCCGCCCCGGGCGGAGACTATGGCTACACCTTC. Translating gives CASSAAPGGDYGYTF.

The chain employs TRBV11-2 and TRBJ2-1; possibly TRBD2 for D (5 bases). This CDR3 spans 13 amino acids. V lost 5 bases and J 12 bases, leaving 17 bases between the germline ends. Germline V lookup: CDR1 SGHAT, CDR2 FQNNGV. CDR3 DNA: TGTGCCAGCAGCCCGGCTCCTAGCTTCGGGCAGTTCTTC. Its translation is CASSPAPSFGQFF.

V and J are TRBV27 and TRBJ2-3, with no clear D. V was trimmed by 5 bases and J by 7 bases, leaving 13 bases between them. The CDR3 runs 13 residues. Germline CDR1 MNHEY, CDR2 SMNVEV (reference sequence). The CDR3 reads CASSLNPGYTQYF. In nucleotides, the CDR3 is TGTGCCAGCAGTCTAAACCCTGGGTATACGCAGTATTTT.

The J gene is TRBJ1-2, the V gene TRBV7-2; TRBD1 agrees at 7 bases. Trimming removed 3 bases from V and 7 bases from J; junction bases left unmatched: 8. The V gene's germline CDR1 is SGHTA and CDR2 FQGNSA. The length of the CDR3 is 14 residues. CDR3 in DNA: TGTGCCAGCAGCTTCCTGACAGGGAGTATTGGCTACACCTTC. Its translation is CASSFLTGSIGYTF.